A single sample gave rise to the 24 T cell receptor beta chains below, sequenced in a study of OX40 agonist ivuxolimab in advanced cancers. The library was built by means of the immunoSEQ multiplex PCR assay. Held by TCRdb, this immuneACCESS table contains in-frame sequences only and omits some clones. Under half of the omission traces to an unresolved V gene where checked; the cause of the rest is unknown. The sample contains around 80,000 clones, about 85% of them found a single time. The ten largest clones capture roughly 3% of the sample. Sequencing was performed on CD4+ or CD8+ T cells sorted from blood, taken in a trial of the OX40 agonist ivuxolimab. Receptors were obtained from an adult with an advanced solid tumor such as melanoma, head and neck, liver or kidney cancer.

V and J are TRBV14 and TRBJ1-1; no firm D call. The germline CDR1 and CDR2 sequences are SGHDN and FVKESK. Trimming removed 4 bases from V and 3 bases from J, with 9 bases in between. This CDR3 has 13 amino acids. The CDR3 protein is CASSLRRYTEAFF. CDR3 coding DNA: TGTGCCAGCAGCCTGAGGAGATACACTGAAGCTTTCTTT.

The chain joins TRBV19 to TRBJ2-3, with a tentative D call TRBD2 (6 bases). Per the germline V gene, CDR1 is LNHDA and CDR2 is SQIVND (reference sequence). There are 16 residues in the CDR3. Trimming took 2 bases from V and 0 from J, leaving 12 bases between them. The CDR3, as DNA: TGTGCCAGTAGTATACCGGGGGTTCCTAGCACAGATACGCAGTATTTT. This translates into CASSIPGVPSTDTQYF.

The rearrangement uses TRBV30 and TRBJ1-1, with D perhaps matching TRBD1 (6 bases). V lost 3 bases, J lost 3 bases, and 14 bases lay in between. CDR1 is GTSNPN and CDR2 is SVGIG in the germline V gene (reference sequence). CDR3 size: 14 residues. CDR3 loop: CAWSRDRNYTEAFF. The CDR3 DNA follows: TGTGCCTGGAGCCGAGACAGGAACTACACTGAAGCTTTCTTT. Using reference TRBV30 and TRBJ1-1 for the parts outside the CDR3, the full variable domain is SQTIHQWPATLVQPVGSPLSLECTVEGTSNPNLYWYRQAAGRGLQLLFYSVGIGQISSEVPQNLSASRPQDRQFILSSKKLLLSDSGFYLCAWSRDRNYTEAFFGQGTRLTVV.

This sequence joins TRBV6-6 and TRBJ1-1; D ambiguous. The CDR3 is 12 amino acids. Germline assignment: CDR1 MNHNY and CDR2 SVGAGI (reference sequence). V gave up 8 bases and J gave up 3 bases, with 10 bases separating them. CDR3 sequence: CASYLIDTEAFF. The CDR3 DNA reads TGTGCCAGCTATTTAATCGACACTGAAGCTTTCTTT.

The CDR3 nucleotides read TGTGCCTGGAGTCGACAGGGGGCGCAGGATGGCTACACCTTC. Translated: CAWSRQGAQDGYTF. The chain links TRBV30 to TRBJ1-2, with TRBD1 identical over 10 bases. The length of the CDR3 is 14 residues. The V gene's germline CDR1 is GTSNPN and CDR2 SVGIG (reference sequence). With 2 bases clipped from V and 6 bases from J, the junction kept 6 bases outside the gene matches. Full variable domain (remainder filled in from reference TRBV30 and TRBJ1-2): SQTIHQWPATLVQPVGSPLSLECTVEGTSNPNLYWYRQAAGRGLQLLFYSVGIGQISSEVPQNLSASRPQDRQFILSSKKLLLSDSGFYLCAWSRQGAQDGYTFGSGTRLTVV.

The chain joins TRBV11-2 to TRBJ1-6, with D possibly TRBD1 on 6 matching bases. V lost 0 bases to trimming and J lost 6 bases, with 9 bases between them. The CDR3 sequence is 15 residues long. The germline V gene has CDR1 SGHAT and CDR2 FQNNGV. The CDR3 DNA reads as TGTGCCAGCAGCTTAGAGGGGGCAGGTAATTCACCCCTCCACTTT. Translation gives CASSLEGAGNSPLHF.

J is TRBJ1-2 and V is TRBV6-6; D gene ambiguous. This CDR3 is built from 12 residues. V shed 2 bases and J shed 14 bases, with 15 bases lying between them. CDR1 is MNHNY, CDR2 SVGAGI, per germline (reference sequence). CDR3 residues: CASSYRDVEETF. The CDR3 DNA reads TGTGCCAGCAGTTACCGGGATGTGGAGGAAACCTTC.

CDR3 DNA: TGCAGCGTTGTGAGGCAGGGGGCAGATACGCAGTATTTT. Translating gives CSVVRQGADTQYF. This sequence joins TRBV29-1 and TRBJ2-3; TRBD1 matches 7 bases. The ends lost 4 bases at V and 4 bases at J; junction bases unmatched: 5. The CDR3 length is 13 residues. In germline, CDR1 is SQVTM, CDR2 ANQGSEA.

This clone is a singleton in its sample. CDR3 sequence reads: CASSLQGRLDSNQPQHF. In DNA form, the CDR3 reads TGTGCCAGCAGTTTACAGGGTAGATTGGATAGCAATCAGCCCCAGCATTTT. The rearrangement links TRBV27 to TRBJ1-5; TRBD1 might be the D (5 bases). In germline, CDR1 is MNHEY, CDR2 SMNVEV (reference sequence). Trimming pared 2 bases from V and 0 bases from J, leaving 14 bases between. The CDR3 loop spans 17 amino acids.

The chain has TRBV6-6 and TRBJ2-5, with D possibly TRBD2 on 7 matching bases. CDR3 length: 12 residues. Deletions cut 6 bases from V and 4 bases from J, with 9 bases between. Looked up from germline, CDR1 is MNHNY and CDR2 is SVGAGI (reference sequence). The CDR3 sequence: CASRRGGETQYF. DNA for the CDR3: TGTGCCAGCAGGAGGGGGGGAGAGACCCAGTACTTC.

The chain combines TRBV2 with TRBJ1-2, with a possible D match to TRBD1 (5 bases). The V gene's germline CDR1 is SNHLY and CDR2 FYNNEI. Trimming took 3 bases from V and 8 from J, leaving 19 bases between them. This CDR3 is 15 amino acids long. The CDR3 reads CASSEGPDPGFGYTF. The CDR3 bases are TGTGCCAGCAGTGAGGGGCCAGACCCCGGGTTCGGCTACACCTTC.

This clone is deemed medium-sized. The genes are TRBV11-2 and TRBJ2-3; D is undetermined. Germline CDR1 reads SGHAT; CDR2 reads FQNNGV. The CDR3 has 15 residues. Trimming stripped 0 bases from V and 0 bases from J, with 7 bases between. CDR3 sequence (DNA): TGTGCCAGCAGCTTAGAATTAGACAGCACAGATACGCAGTATTTT. The encoded protein is CASSLELDSTDTQYF.

The chain combines TRBV6-1 with TRBJ1-2; 12 positions agree with TRBD1. Trimming took 10 bases from V and 8 from J; bases not matched to a gene: 11. Per germline, CDR1 MNHNS and CDR2 SASEGT. The CDR3 totals 14 residues. CDR3 region: CATVGGQGARGYTF. The DNA of the CDR3 is TGTGCCACCGTAGGGGGACAGGGGGCGCGAGGCTACACCTTC.

The V call is TRBV11-3, the J call TRBJ1-3; 7 bases are a match to TRBD1. The germline V gene has CDR1 SGHNT and CDR2 YENEEA. V shed 1 base, J shed 0 bases, and the junction held 6 bases outside the gene matches. This CDR3 has 17 amino acids. CDR3 nucleotides: TGTGCCAGCAGCTTAGTTGGGACAGAGCCCTCTGGAAACACCATATATTTT. Protein sequence: CASSLVGTEPSGNTIYF.

CDR3 region: CSVQGAVRRSYNEQFF. DNA for the CDR3: TGCAGCGTCCAAGGGGCGGTACGACGCTCCTACAATGAGCAGTTCTTC. V gene TRBV29-1 combines with J gene TRBJ2-1; weak D call: TRBD1 (5 bases). Germline lookup yields CDR1 SQVTM and CDR2 ANQGSEA. V was trimmed by 6 bases and J by 0 bases, leaving 18 bases between them. This CDR3 has 16 amino acids.

The sample holds a few counts of this clone. V usage is TRBV7-2 and J usage is TRBJ2-1; D remains ambiguous. The CDR3 is 17 amino acids. CDR1 and CDR2 (germline): SGHTA, FQGNSA. V was clipped by 1 base and J by 3 bases, with 16 bases between them. The CDR3 loop is CASSLVVSTLHYNEQFF. In DNA form, the CDR3 reads TGTGCCAGCAGCTTAGTGGTCTCGACGCTACACTACAATGAGCAGTTCTTC.

The chain links TRBV25-1 to TRBJ1-6; TRBD1 might be the D (5 bases). V gave up 1 base and J gave up 7 bases, with 14 bases separating them. CDR1 is MGHDK, CDR2 SYGVNS, per germline. The CDR3 covers 16 residues. The CDR3 nucleotides read TGTGCCAGCAGTGAATCACATCAGACAGCAAATTCACCCCTCCACTTT. Amino acids: CASSESHQTANSPLHF.

This clone was picked up one time. The rearrangement uses TRBV7-9 and TRBJ1-5, with 11 bases lining up with TRBD1. V was pared by 4 bases and J by 5 bases, with 4 bases of the junction left unmatched. CDR3 length: 15 amino acids. CDR1 and CDR2 from the germline V gene are SEHNR and FQNEAQ (reference sequence). CDR3 sequence: CASSSLGQGDQPQHF. CDR3 nucleotides: TGTGCCAGCAGCTCTCTGGGACAGGGGGATCAGCCCCAGCATTTT.

Only one count was recorded for this clone. The rearrangement links TRBV27 to TRBJ2-7, with a weak D call TRBD1 (6 bases). This CDR3 is built from 15 residues. The germline gives CDR1 MNHEY, CDR2 SMNVEV (reference sequence). V lost 11 bases to trimming and J lost 0 bases, with 20 bases between them. In DNA, the CDR3 is TGTGCCGGGGCCAGCCGGGACACATGCTCCTACGAGCAGTACTTC. It specifies CAGASRDTCSYEQYF.

V usage is TRBV21-1 and J usage is TRBJ2-5; TRBD1, the table's D call, was not compared with the DNA. TRBV21-1 is a listed pseudogene. This CDR3 has 16 amino acids. The CDR3 DNA is TGTGCCAGCAGCAAAGGGGCAGGCGCGAAACAAGAGACCCAGTACTTC. It codes for CASSKGAGAKQETQYF.

This clone was observed once. The chain has TRBV27 and TRBJ1-2, with TRBD1 matching 9 bases. In germline, CDR1 is MNHEY, CDR2 SMNVEV (reference sequence). The CDR3 contains 16 residues. The V segment lost 3 bases and the J segment 4 bases; nucleotides outside the gene matches: 9. The CDR3 reads CASSFGDRALFYGYTF. The CDR3 DNA reads TGTGCCAGCAGTTTCGGGGACAGGGCTTTATTCTATGGCTACACCTTC.

This clone was counted between two and nine times. The chain is built from TRBV5-8 and TRBJ1-2, with a weak D call TRBD1 (6 bases). Germline V CDR1 and CDR2: SGHTS, YDEGEE. V was pared by 6 bases and J by 4 bases, with 16 bases between. The CDR3 length is 14 residues. The CDR3 reads CASILEGGVYGYTF. CDR3 in DNA: TGTGCCAGCATCCTCGAGGGGGGAGTCTATGGCTACACCTTC.

This chain links TRBV11-2 with TRBJ2-3; tentatively, D is TRBD1 (5 bases). This CDR3 region has 14 residues. Germline V gene data show CDR1 as SGHAT and CDR2 as FQNNGV. With 5 bases removed from V and 4 bases from J, the gap between germline ends came to 13 bases. Here the CDR3 reads CASSPGQPADTQYF. The CDR3, as DNA: TGTGCCAGCAGCCCAGGGCAGCCGGCAGATACGCAGTATTTT.

The chain couples TRBV5-1 to TRBJ2-2; 8 positions agree with TRBD1. CDR1 is SGHRS, CDR2 YFSETQ, per germline. With 5 bases clipped from V and 4 bases from J, the junction kept 13 bases outside the gene matches. The CDR3 runs 17 residues. CDR3 loop: CASRATTRTGGTGELFF. The CDR3 DNA sequence: TGCGCCAGCAGAGCGACCACCCGTACAGGGGGCACCGGGGAGCTGTTTTTT.